The 18 T cell receptor beta chains below all came from one sample that was sequenced in a study of blood T cell repertoires in COVID-19. Only in-frame clones appear in the TCRdb table, and some are missing; sequencing was by immunoSEQ multiplex PCR. The sample lists 25,000 to 30,000 clones, roughly 87% seen once, with approximately 50% in the top ten. The sequencing sample was made of peripheral blood. These receptors originate from a human donor with acute or convalescent COVID-19. The donor label of this sample is uncertain.

This CDR3 is CATSDLGETEAFF. The CDR3 DNA is TGTGCCACCAGTGATCTAGGGGAAACTGAAGCTTTCTTT. The chain carries TRBV24-1 and TRBJ1-1; D might be TRBD1 (5 bases). The V end was cut by 3 bases, the J end by 5 bases, with 9 bases between. CDR3 length equals 13 residues. Germline loops: CDR1 KGHDR, CDR2 SFDVKD.

The chain links TRBV2 to TRBJ1-5; 7 bases are shared with TRBD1. The CDR3 loop spans 15 amino acids. The germline V gene has CDR1 SNHLY and CDR2 FYNNEI. V shed 4 bases and J 1 base; nucleotides not matched to a gene: 4. CDR3 DNA: TGTGCCAGCAGTGGAGGACAGGTGAGCAATCAGCCCCAGCATTTT. Amino acids: CASSGGQVSNQPQHF. Together with reference TRBV2 and TRBJ1-5, the CDR3 gives the full variable domain: EPEVTQTPSHQVTQMGQEVILRCVPISNHLYFYWYRQILGQKVEFLVSFYNNEISEKSEIFDDQFSVERPDGSNFTLKIRSTKLEDSAMYFCASSGGQVSNQPQHFGDGTRLSIL.

V and J are TRBV7-3 and TRBJ2-3; 8 bases are a match to TRBD1. This CDR3 is 14 amino acids long. Germline CDR1 is SGHTA and CDR2 is FQGTGA. V lost 3 bases and J lost 4; bases outside the gene matches: 3. The CDR3 DNA follows: TGTGCCAGCAGCTTTGGACAGGGAGCAGATACGCAGTATTTT. Encoded protein: CASSFGQGADTQYF.

Of note for this clone: Sequence at one end of the junction differs from germline and may be a read error. This sequence joins TRBV7-7 and TRBJ2-5; TRBD2 aligns across 8 bases. The germline V gene has CDR1 SSHAT and CDR2 FNYEAQ (reference sequence). CDR3 length: 15 amino acids. The CDR3, as DNA: TGTGCTAGCAGCCCCGGGGGGGCCCTGGGGGAGACCCAGTACTTC. This codes for CASSPGGALGETQYF.

Notes on this clone: This CDR3 is missing its conserved last phenylalanine or tryptophan, likely due to a read error. The DNA is left out, because the CDR3 cannot be placed on it with certainty; the CDR3 is given as TCRdb lists it. The V call is TRBV13, the J call TRBJ2-3; the table gives TRBD2 as D, unverified against the DNA. The germline CDR1 and CDR2 sequences are PRHDT and FYEKMQ (reference sequence). Counting both end residues, the CDR3 totals 13 amino acids. CDR3 loop: CASSFPGTSGISV.

The V call is TRBV11-2, the J call TRBJ2-7; TRBD1 might be the D (5 bases). Looked up from germline, CDR1 is SGHAT and CDR2 is FQNNGV. The CDR3 contains 12 residues. V lost 7 bases and J lost 4, with 11 bases in between. CDR3 residues: CASNRRTYEQYF. DNA for the CDR3: TGTGCCAGCAACAGGAGAACTTACGAGCAGTACTTC.

This chain links TRBV19 with TRBJ2-3; 8 bases fit TRBD1. The V segment lost 5 bases and the J segment 0 bases; nucleotides outside the gene matches: 7. The CDR3 runs to 16 residues. Per the germline V gene, CDR1 is LNHDA and CDR2 is SQIVND (reference sequence). This chain's CDR3 is CASSGQGHPSTDTQYF. The DNA of the CDR3 is TGTGCCAGTAGTGGACAGGGACACCCTAGCACAGATACGCAGTATTTT.

The chain links TRBV6-2 or TRBV6-3 to TRBJ1-5, with D perhaps TRBD1 (5 bases). The V and J ends lost 2 bases and 5 bases respectively, with 16 bases between them. CDR1 is MNHEY, CDR2 SVGEGT, per germline. CDR3 size: 16 residues. The CDR3 DNA reads as TGTGCCAGCAGTTACGTCCTCAGGGCGGGGGATCAGCCCCAGCATTTT. This codes for CASSYVLRAGDQPQHF.

This chain links TRBV30 with TRBJ1-1; D remains ambiguous. CDR3 length: 12 amino acids. The germline gives CDR1 GTSNPN, CDR2 SVGIG (reference sequence). Deletions cut 2 bases from V and 4 bases from J, with 8 bases between. This CDR3 is CAWSRWSTEAFF. The DNA for the CDR3 is TGTGCCTGGAGTAGGTGGAGCACTGAAGCTTTCTTT.

The chain employs TRBV5-6 and TRBJ2-5; TRBD2 aligns across 11 bases. Germline assignment: CDR1 SGHDT and CDR2 YYEEEE. The J segment lost 5 bases and the V segment lost 4 bases, leaving 10 bases of the junction unmatched. The CDR3 consists of 16 residues. The CDR3 protein is CASSTDLAGGPETQYF. The CDR3 DNA reads TGTGCCAGCAGCACCGATTTAGCGGGGGGGCCGGAGACCCAGTACTTC. The entire variable domain, with the rest obtained from reference TRBV5-6 and TRBJ2-5, is as follows: DAGVTQSPTHLIKTRGQQVTLRCSPKSGHDTVSWYQQALGQGPQFIFQYYEEEERQRGNFPDRFSGHQFPNYSSELNVNALLLGDSALYLCASSTDLAGGPETQYFGPGTRLLVL.

The rearrangement joins TRBV2 to TRBJ1-5, with D possibly TRBD1 on 6 matching bases. The germline V and J ends were trimmed by 2 bases and 6 bases, with 20 bases remaining between them. Germline lookup yields CDR1 SNHLY and CDR2 FYNNEI. The CDR3 is made up of 17 amino acids. As DNA, the CDR3 is TGTGCCAGCAGTGAAAGGGGGACACCTTATAGTACTCAGCCCCAGCATTTT. Encoded protein: CASSERGTPYSTQPQHF.

The chain couples TRBV5-8 to TRBJ1-5; unclear D gene. The germline V gene has CDR1 SGHTS and CDR2 YDEGEE. CDR3 length: 13 residues. V was cut by 2 bases and J by 4 bases, with 7 bases left in between. The CDR3: CASSLSVNQPQHF. The DNA of the CDR3 is TGTGCCAGCAGCTTATCAGTTAATCAGCCCCAGCATTTT.

The chain links TRBV5-1 to TRBJ2-1; 7 positions agree with TRBD2. Trimming removed 0 bases from V and 3 bases from J; junction bases left unmatched: 3. The CDR3 length is 15 residues. The germline V gene encodes CDR1 SGHRS and CDR2 YFSETQ. The CDR3 DNA sequence: TGCGCCAGCAGCTTGGGTGCGGGAGACTACAATGAGCAGTTCTTC. It codes for CASSLGAGDYNEQFF.

The CDR3 sequence: CASSLATGQRYEQYF. CDR3 in DNA: TGTGCCAGCAGCTTAGCTACGGGACAACGCTACGAGCAGTACTTC. J is TRBJ2-7 and V is TRBV7-9; D is perhaps TRBD1 (6 bases). CDR1 and CDR2 from the germline V gene are SEHNR and FQNEAQ (reference sequence). The V end lost 0 bases, the J end lost 3 bases, and 12 bases lay between the germline ends. This CDR3 has 15 amino acids. The variable domain in full, completed from reference TRBV7-9 and TRBJ2-7, reads DTGVSQNPRHKITKRGQNVTFRCDPISEHNRLYWYRQTLGQGPEFLTYFQNEAQLEKSRLLSDRFSAERPKGSFSTLEIQRTEQGDSAMYLCASSLATGQRYEQYFGPGTRLTVT.

CDR3 region: CASSLGQNYGYTF. CDR3 nucleotides: TGCGCCAGCAGCTTAGGACAGAACTATGGCTACACCTTC. J is TRBJ1-2 and V is TRBV5-1; weak D call: TRBD1 (6 bases). Trimming removed 2 bases from V and 2 bases from J, with 7 bases in between. Germline-derived CDR1 and CDR2 are SGHRS and YFSETQ. The CDR3 has 13 amino acids.

This clone has a single count. The chain has TRBV19 and TRBJ2-3, with D perhaps matching TRBD1 (5 bases). Germline V gene lookup returns CDR1 LNHDA and CDR2 SQIVND (reference sequence). The CDR3 length is 14 residues. Deletions cut 8 bases from V and 2 bases from J, with 14 bases between. The CDR3 is CASPSGRLTDTQYF. The CDR3 coding sequence is TGTGCCAGTCCCTCAGGGCGGCTCACAGATACGCAGTATTTT.

The chain couples TRBV6-5 to TRBJ1-2; a possible D gene is TRBD1 (6 bases). Deletions cut 2 bases from V and 2 bases from J, with 12 bases between. The CDR3 contains 15 residues. Germline V CDR1 and CDR2: MNHEY, SVGAGI. CDR3 DNA: TGTGCCAGCAGTTACCCGACAGGTCGCAACTATGGCTACACCTTC. This sequence encodes CASSYPTGRNYGYTF.

The CDR3 coding sequence is TGCGCCAGCAGCTCAATTGGGGCGCCTAGCGGGGGCCAGCGGGAGACCCAGTACTTC. Translated, it gives CASSSIGAPSGGQRETQYF. This chain joins TRBV5-1 and TRBJ2-5; TRBD2 agrees at 10 bases. The CDR3 loop spans 19 amino acids. J gave up 5 bases and V 3 bases, and 19 bases lay outside the gene matches. Per the germline V gene, CDR1 is SGHRS and CDR2 is YFSETQ.